Included here is one T cell receptor (beta chain) sequence, with context. Unique molecular identifiers tagged the TCRbeta library. TCRdb independently ran MiXCR on the PCR reads; one entry per CDR3 protein. The sample consists of roughly 190,000 distinct CDR3 sequences, 13% to 15% of them appearing once. The sample comes from a study of T-cell reconstitution after alpha-beta-depleted transplantation in children. The CDR3 loop spans 11 amino acids. In germline, CDR1 is MNHEY, CDR2 SMNVEV (reference sequence). The V and J ends lost 6 bases and 9 bases, in that order; junction bases with no gene match: 3.

Sequencing used PBMCs from the stem cell graft donor, obtained from the stem cell graft. V is TRBV27 and J is TRBJ2-3, with 7 bases lining up with TRBD1. The sequence was collected from a human donor who donated a stem cell graft to a child with acute lymphoblastic leukemia. CDR3 in DNA: TGTGCCAGCAGCAGACAGGGAACGCAGTATTTT. Its translation is CASSRQGTQYF.